This T cell receptor (beta chain) was profiled in a study of neoadjuvant nivolumab and ipilimumab in lung cancer. Broader study findings: Only a small number of samples underwent TCR sequencing. Only two of four nivolumab-treated tumors gained richness and clonality by surgery.

Comments on this clone: Its specificity is unknown.

TCRdb keeps only in-frame clones here, not all; method: immunoSEQ multiplex PCR. The table has 40,000 or so clones, approximately 92% seen once. The CDR3 is 14 amino acids. Trimming cost V 3 bases and J 4 bases; bases outside gene matches: 4. Per germline, CDR1 KGHSH and CDR2 LQKENI. V is TRBV18 and J is TRBJ2-7, with 9 bases aligning to TRBD1. The specimen comprised peripheral blood, sampled before neoadjuvant nivolumab, alone or with ipilimumab. The sequence came from an adult with non-small cell lung cancer. Here the CDR3 reads CASSPEQGAYEQYF. The CDR3 DNA reads as TGTGCCAGCTCACCCGAACAGGGGGCATACGAGCAGTACTTC.